A selection of T cell receptor beta chains follows, all from one sample in a study of shared clonotypes between healthy human individuals. Some clones are missing from TCRdb's copy, which holds only in-frame ones; the method was immunoSEQ multiplex PCR. The sample shows around 200,000 clones, approximately 95% of them seen only once. Sequencing input: naive CD4+ T cells sorted from blood. These receptors all stem from a woman between 25 and 40 years old in good health. CDR3s include the opening cysteine and the closing phenylalanine or tryptophan. Fields, in order: V gene, clone size, J gene, CDR3 length, D gene, CDR3 DNA, CDR3 protein. The D gene is left open where the match is weak. The size entry is marked missing in some rows and otherwise reads once, few, many or a size class.

TRBV28	once	TRBJ2-7	14	NA	TGTGCCAGCAGTTCACCGGGACTGACCTACGAGCAGTACTTC	CASSSPGLTYEQYF
TRBV28	NA	TRBJ1-6	14	NA	TGTGCCAGCACGGACAACTCCTATAATTCACCCCTCCACTTT	CASTDNSYNSPLHF
TRBV19	NA	TRBJ1-2	15	NA	TGTGCCAGTAGAACCCCCGCGGGGGGTCCCTATGGCTACACCTTC	CASRTPAGGPYGYTF
TRBV28	NA	TRBJ2-1	17	NA	TGTGCCAGCAGTTCAAAGTTTACTATTTTGCGTGGCAATGAGCAGTTCTTC	CASSSKFTILRGNEQFF
TRBV7-3	NA	TRBJ2-5	12	NA	TGTGCCAGCAGCTCCAACACGGAGACCCAGTACTTC	CASSSNTETQYF
TRBV5-1	NA	TRBJ2-3	12	NA	TGCGCCAGCAGCTTGGACCGTAATACGCAGTATTTT	CASSLDRNTQYF
TRBV18	NA	TRBJ2-7	14	NA	TGTGCCAGCTCACCATTGGAGGGGGCCTACGAGCAGTACTTC	CASSPLEGAYEQYF
TRBV10-3	NA	TRBJ1-4	13	NA	TGTGCCATCAGTGAAGGGGGAAATGAAAAACTGTTTTTT	CAISEGGNEKLFF
TRBV28	NA	TRBJ2-7	12	NA	TGTGCCAGCAGTTCCAGGGTTGGGGAGCAGTACTTC	CASSSRVGEQYF
TRBV9	NA	TRBJ1-1	16	TRBD1	TGTGCCAGCAGCGTGTCCCGGGACAGGGTGTACACTGAAGCTTTCTTT	CASSVSRDRVYTEAFF
TRBV7-7	NA	TRBJ1-1	17	TRBD1	TGTGCCAGCAGCTTAGGCCCCTCCGACAGGGGCGGCACTGAAGCTTTCTTT	CASSLGPSDRGGTEAFF
TRBV14	NA	TRBJ1-4	14	NA	TGTGCCAGCAGCCGATCCGGGACCGATGAAAAACTGTTTTTT	CASSRSGTDEKLFF
TRBV10-3	NA	TRBJ2-1	15	TRBD2	TGTGCCATCAGTGAGGGACTAGCGGGCTCCAATGAGCAGTTCTTC	CAISEGLAGSNEQFF
TRBV11-2	NA	TRBJ2-7	16	TRBD2	TGTGCCAGCAGCGCCGATAGTAGTTGGGGGAGGGACGAGCAGTACTTC	CASSADSSWGRDEQYF
TRBV5-4	once	TRBJ2-4	17	TRBD2	TGTGCCAGCAGCTTGAAGAAGACTAGCGATTCCAAAAACATTCAGTACTTC	CASSLKKTSDSKNIQYF
TRBV18	NA	TRBJ2-7	13	TRBD1	TGTGCCAGCTCAGTGACAGGGGGATACGAGCAGTACTTC	CASSVTGGYEQYF
TRBV23-1	NA	TRBJ1-5	20	NA	TGCGCCAGCAGTCAATCACGTTTCCGTCGGGAGGCATATAGCAATCAGCCCCAGCATTTT	CASSQSRFRREAYSNQPQHF
TRBV7-2	NA	TRBJ2-1	15	TRBD2	TGTGCCAGCAGCTCGACTAGCGGGACCTACAATGAGCAGTTCTTC	CASSSTSGTYNEQFF
TRBV5-4	NA	TRBJ2-7	14	NA	TGTGCCAGCAGCTTTCGAGTCGAAGGGTACGAGCAGTACTTC	CASSFRVEGYEQYF